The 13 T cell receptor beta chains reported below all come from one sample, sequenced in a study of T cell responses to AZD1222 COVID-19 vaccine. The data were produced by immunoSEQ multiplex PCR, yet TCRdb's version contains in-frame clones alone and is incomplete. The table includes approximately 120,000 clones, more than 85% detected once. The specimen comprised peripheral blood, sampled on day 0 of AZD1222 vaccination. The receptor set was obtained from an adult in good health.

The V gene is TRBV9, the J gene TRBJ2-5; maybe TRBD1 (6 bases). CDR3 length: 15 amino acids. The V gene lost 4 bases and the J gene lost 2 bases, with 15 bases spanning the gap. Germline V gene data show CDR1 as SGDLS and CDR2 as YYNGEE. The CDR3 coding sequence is TGTGCCAGCAGCAAAAGACAAGGGGGACAAGAGACCCAGTACTTC. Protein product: CASSKRQGGQETQYF.

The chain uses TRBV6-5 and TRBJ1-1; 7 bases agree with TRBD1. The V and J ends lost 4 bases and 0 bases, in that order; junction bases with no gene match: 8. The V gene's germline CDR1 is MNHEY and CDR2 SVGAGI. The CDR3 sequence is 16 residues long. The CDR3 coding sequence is TGTGCCAGCAGTTGGGGGGAGGGGGCATTGAACACTGAAGCTTTCTTT. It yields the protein CASSWGEGALNTEAFF.

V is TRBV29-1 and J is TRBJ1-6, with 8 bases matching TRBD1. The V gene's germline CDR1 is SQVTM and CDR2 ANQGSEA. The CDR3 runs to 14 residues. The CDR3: CRNQGRDRNSPLHF. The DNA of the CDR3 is TGCAGAAACCAGGGGAGGGACAGGAATTCACCCCTCCACTTT.

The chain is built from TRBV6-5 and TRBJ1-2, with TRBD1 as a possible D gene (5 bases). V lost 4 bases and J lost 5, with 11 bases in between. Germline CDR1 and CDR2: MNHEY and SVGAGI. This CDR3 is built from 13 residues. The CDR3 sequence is CASSSWDLYGYTF. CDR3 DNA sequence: TGTGCCAGCAGTTCTTGGGACCTATATGGCTACACCTTC.

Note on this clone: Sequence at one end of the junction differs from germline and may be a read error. CDR3 sequence (DNA): TGTGCCAGCTCACCCCGGGACAGGGGGCAAGGGACCCAGTACTTC. It translates to CASSPRDRGQGTQYF. The chain joins TRBV18 to TRBJ2-5, with TRBD1 matching 12 bases. The CDR3 spans 15 residues. The V gene's germline CDR1 is KGHSH and CDR2 LQKENI.

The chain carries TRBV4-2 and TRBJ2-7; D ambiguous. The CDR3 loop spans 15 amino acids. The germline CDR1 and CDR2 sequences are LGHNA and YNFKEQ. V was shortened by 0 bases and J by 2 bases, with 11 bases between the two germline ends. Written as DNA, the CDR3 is TGTGCCAGCAGCCAAGATTTAGCTAGGCCCTACGAGCAGTACTTC. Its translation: CASSQDLARPYEQYF.

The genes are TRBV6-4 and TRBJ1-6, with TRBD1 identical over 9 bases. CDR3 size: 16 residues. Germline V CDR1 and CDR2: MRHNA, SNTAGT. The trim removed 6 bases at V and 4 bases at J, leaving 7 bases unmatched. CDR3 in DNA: TGTGCCAGCAGGCGGACAGGGGTTCAGTATAATTCACCCCTCCACTTT. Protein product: CASRRTGVQYNSPLHF.

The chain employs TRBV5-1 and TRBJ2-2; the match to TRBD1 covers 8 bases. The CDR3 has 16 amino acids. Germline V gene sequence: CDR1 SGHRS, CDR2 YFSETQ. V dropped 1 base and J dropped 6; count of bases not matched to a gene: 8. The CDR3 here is CASSLTTGGLAGELFF. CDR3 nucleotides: TGCGCCAGCAGCTTGACTACAGGGGGACTCGCCGGGGAGCTGTTTTTT.

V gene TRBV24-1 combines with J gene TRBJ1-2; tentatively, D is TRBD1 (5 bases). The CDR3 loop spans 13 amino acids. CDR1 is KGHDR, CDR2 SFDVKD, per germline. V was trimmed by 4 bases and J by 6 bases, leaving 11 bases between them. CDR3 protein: CATSDQEGDGYTF. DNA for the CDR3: TGTGCCACCAGTGACCAGGAAGGGGATGGCTACACCTTC.

The CDR3 nucleotides are TGTGCCAGTAGATATCAAACGGGGGGTGAGCAGTTCTTC. Translating gives CASRYQTGGEQFF. The rearrangement uses TRBV19 and TRBJ2-1, with 7 bases that match TRBD2. This CDR3 has 13 amino acids. V dropped 6 bases and J dropped 9; count of bases not matched to a gene: 8. Germline V lookup: CDR1 LNHDA, CDR2 SQIVND (reference sequence). Full variable domain (rest looked up from reference TRBV19 and TRBJ2-1): DGGITQSPKYLFRKEGQNVTLSCEQNLNHDAMYWYRQDPGQGLRLIYYSQIVNDFQKGDIAEGYSVSREKKESFPLTVTSAQKNPTAFYLCASRYQTGGEQFFGPGTRLTVL.

CDR3 in DNA: TGTGCCAGCAGGGGACAGGGGTGGGAAGAGCAGTACTTC. Translated: CASRGQGWEEQYF. The chain couples TRBV6-5 to TRBJ2-7; 10 nucleotides line up with TRBD1. The J segment lost 7 bases and the V segment lost 6 bases, leaving 6 bases of the junction unmatched. The V gene's germline CDR1 is MNHEY and CDR2 SVGAGI. This CDR3 spans 13 amino acids.

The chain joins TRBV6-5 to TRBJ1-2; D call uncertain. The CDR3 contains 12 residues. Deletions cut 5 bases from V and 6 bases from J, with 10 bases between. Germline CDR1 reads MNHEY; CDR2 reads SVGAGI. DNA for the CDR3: TGTGCCAGCAGTCGTTCGGGGAATGGCTACACCTTC. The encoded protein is CASSRSGNGYTF.

CDR3 nucleotides: TGTGCCAGCAGCGTAGAGGAATACACTGAAGCTTTCTTT. Translated, it gives CASSVEEYTEAFF. The J gene is TRBJ1-1, the V gene TRBV9; D is uncertain. Trimming removed 0 bases from V and 3 bases from J, with 6 bases in between. This CDR3 spans 13 amino acids. Germline V CDR1 and CDR2: SGDLS, YYNGEE.